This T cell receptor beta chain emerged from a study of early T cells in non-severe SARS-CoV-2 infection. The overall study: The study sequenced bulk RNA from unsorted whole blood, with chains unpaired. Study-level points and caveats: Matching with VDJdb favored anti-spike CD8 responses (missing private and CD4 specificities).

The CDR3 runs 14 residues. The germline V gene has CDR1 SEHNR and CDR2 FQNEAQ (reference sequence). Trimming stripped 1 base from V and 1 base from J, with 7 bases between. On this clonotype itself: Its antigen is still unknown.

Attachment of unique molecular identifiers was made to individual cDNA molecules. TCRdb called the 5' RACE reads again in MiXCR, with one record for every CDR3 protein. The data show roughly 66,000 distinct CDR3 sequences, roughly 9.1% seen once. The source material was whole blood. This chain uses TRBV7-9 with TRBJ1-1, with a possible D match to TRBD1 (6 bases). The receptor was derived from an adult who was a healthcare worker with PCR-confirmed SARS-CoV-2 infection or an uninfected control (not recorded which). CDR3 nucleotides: TGTGCCAGCAGCTTAGGACAGGCGAACACTGAAGCTTTCTTT. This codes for CASSLGQANTEAFF.